This T cell receptor beta chain was profiled in a study of blood T cell repertoires in COVID-19 (dated by TCRdb to between 2020 and 2021). The study in broad terms: The collaborator samples originated in the United States, Italy and Spain and spanned the acute and convalescent phases of COVID-19. Where HLA class I and class II types were available, the types were taken from metadata supplied by the sample provider, not from assay-based typing. The repertoires were released in a freely available public database meant as a resource for research on the immune response to SARS-CoV-2. Deeply sampled blood TCRbeta repertoires from subjects exposed to, actively infected with, or recovered from COVID-19 were included in the dataset. The material from the prospective study consisted of cDNA or gDNA derived from T cells, B-cell-depleted T cells, or PBMCs. Samples came from the ongoing ImmuneRACE study (first 160 participants) plus 1,254 subjects from 6 global collaborators. A de-identified subject ID, COVID-19 status, age in years and sex were almost always included in the sample metadata. Beyond this particular receptor, the publication reports: Clinical and demographic metadata were provided uncurated, with the amount varying by source and participant.

About this clone itself: Its antigen is still unknown. Base qualities were left out, and no much larger clone turns up one base away.

The immunoSEQ Assay, a bias-controlled multiplex PCR, was used to amplify TCRbeta CDR3 regions from genomic DNA. The original methods were these. The number of nucleated cells in each sample was estimated from the amplification of reference gene primers within the assay. To quantify the absolute abundance of each unique TCRbeta CDR3 rearrangement, sequence reads were collapsed and filtered. For each sample, productive Simpson clonality was calculated by taking the square root of Simpson's diversity index across productive rearrangements. TCRdb carries this immuneACCESS record with in-frame sequences only. Its versions omit some clonotypes, under half of them owing to an unresolved V gene in the studies checked, with the rest unexplained. The V and J calls and clone size are taken from that table; D and trimming were inferred from the DNA. The sample contains around 100,000 clones, about 77% of them found a single time. Around a third of the sample goes to the ten largest clones.

CDR1 and CDR2, looked up from the germline V gene, are SGHRS and YFSETQ. The CDR3 has 13 amino acids, counting the end cysteine and phenylalanine. The retained sequence is limited to the CDR3, 39 bases, with the frame set at the first base. Each collaborating institution followed its own protocols to collect whole blood in K2EDTA tubes. For TCRbeta analysis, collaborator samples were shipped as frozen whole blood, as isolated PBMCs, or as DNA extracted from either sample type. The sequencing sample was made of peripheral blood. This clonotype was obtained from a man between 65 and 80 years old with active or convalescent COVID-19. The V and J genes are TRBV5-1 and TRBJ1-5, with the D segment identity uncertain. This receptor carries the CDR3 CASRRGNNQPQHF. The nucleotides read TGCGCTTCACGACGAGGGAACAATCAGCCCCAGCATTTT.